Shown below are 18 T cell receptor beta chains from a single sample sequenced in a study of T cells after yellow fever vaccination. Via MiXCR, TCRdb re-called the 5' RACE reads, giving one row per CDR3 protein. This sample has roughly 6,100 distinct CDR3 sequences, with 5.5% to 8% found just once. This material consisted of PBMCs, either bulk or a sorted T-cell subset (CD4+, CD8+, memory, or dextramer-sorted; not recorded which), taken less than 16 days after the first yellow fever vaccination. The receptors here all came from a young man who received the YFV17D yellow fever vaccine.

This clonotype was found many times. This rearrangement joins TRBV12-3 or TRBV12-4 to TRBJ2-3; D not certain. The CDR3 has 13 residues. Trimming took 5 bases from V and 4 from J, leaving 10 bases between them. The CDR3 loop reads CASSPGWADTQYF. CDR3 in DNA: TGTGCCAGCAGTCCCGGCTGGGCAGATACGCAGTATTTT.

This clonotype came up many times. V usage is TRBV7-2 and J usage is TRBJ2-5; D is tentatively TRBD1 or TRBD2 (5 bases each). The CDR3 runs 15 residues. Germline CDR1 is SGHTA and CDR2 is FQGNSA. The germline V and J ends were trimmed by 5 bases and 0 bases, with 13 bases remaining between them. As DNA, the CDR3 is TGTGCCAGCAGCCAGGGACCTAGGTACCAAGAGACCCAGTACTTC. Translated: CASSQGPRYQETQYF.

This clonotype was recorded at least ten times. V and J are TRBV20-1 and TRBJ2-7; 12 bases map to TRBD2. Germline CDR1 reads DFQATT; CDR2 reads SNEGSKA (reference sequence). The V segment lost 2 bases and the J segment 8 bases; nucleotides outside the gene matches: 4. The CDR3 extends over 13 amino acids. CDR3 DNA sequence: TGCAGTGCTAGACCGACTAGCGGGGGAAAGCAGTACTTC. This translates into CSARPTSGGKQYF.

This clonotype was detected ten times or more. The CDR3 sequence: CASSIRGSGGDTQYF. CDR3 in DNA: TGTGCCAGTAGTATAAGGGGGTCTGGAGGGGATACGCAGTATTTT. The V gene is TRBV19, the J gene TRBJ2-3; TRBD1 or TRBD2 may be the D gene (6 bases each). Germline lookup yields CDR1 LNHDA and CDR2 SQIVND (reference sequence). The CDR3 extends over 15 amino acids. V was pared by 2 bases and J by 6 bases, with 15 bases between.

This clonotype was counted ten times or more. The rearrangement joins TRBV5-6 to TRBJ2-5, with D hard to call. CDR3 size: 19 residues. The V and J ends lost 0 bases and 3 bases respectively, with 24 bases between them. Germline V gene data show CDR1 as SGHDT and CDR2 as YYEEEE. CDR3 in amino acids: CASSLENHRSFVVKETQYF. The CDR3 DNA is TGTGCCAGCAGCTTGGAAAATCATCGGTCTTTCGTCGTCAAAGAGACCCAGTACTTC.

This clonotype was observed many times. This chain uses TRBV7-9 with TRBJ1-1; 8 bases are a match to TRBD1. The ends lost 3 bases at V and 3 bases at J; junction bases unmatched: 9. The CDR3 has 16 amino acids. CDR1 SEHNR and CDR2 FQNEAQ come from the germline V gene (reference sequence). For the CDR3, the DNA is TGTGCCAGCAGCTTCGGGACAGGTTTCTTGGACACTGAAGCTTTCTTT. It is translated as CASSFGTGFLDTEAFF.

This clonotype is medium-sized (0.01 to 0.1%) by share. The J gene is TRBJ2-3, the V gene TRBV20-1; 10 positions agree with TRBD2. The V gene end was trimmed by 1 base and the J gene end by 2 bases; junction bases not matched to a gene: 24. Per germline, CDR1 DFQATT and CDR2 SNEGSKA (reference sequence). This CDR3 has 22 amino acids. The CDR3 sequence: CSARVSISSLSTSGYHTDTQYF. The DNA of the CDR3 is TGCAGTGCTAGAGTATCGATCTCCTCTCTCTCGACTAGCGGGTATCACACAGATACGCAGTATTTT.

The table lists this clonotype with many counts. J is TRBJ2-5 and V is TRBV20-1, with 8 positions matching TRBD2. Trimming removed 5 bases from V and 4 bases from J; junction bases left unmatched: 6. Germline V CDR1 and CDR2: DFQATT, SNEGSKA (reference sequence). This CDR3 spans 13 amino acids. The CDR3 is CSAPGTRGETQYF. The CDR3 DNA reads as TGCAGTGCTCCCGGGACTAGGGGAGAGACCCAGTACTTC.

This clonotype was detected many times. The chain recombines TRBV6-5 with TRBJ1-2, with 9 positions matching TRBD1. V lost 4 bases and J lost 5; bases outside the gene matches: 2. CDR3 length: 13 amino acids. Germline values: CDR1 MNHEY, CDR2 SVGAGI. CDR3 region: CASSSQGAYGYTF. CDR3 nucleotides: TGTGCCAGCAGTTCACAGGGGGCATATGGCTACACCTTC.

This clonotype was picked up many times. V gene TRBV6-5 combines with J gene TRBJ2-3; a possible D gene is TRBD1 (5 bases). The CDR3 contains 15 residues. Trimming stripped 8 bases from V and 6 bases from J, with 21 bases between. Looked up from germline, CDR1 is MNHEY and CDR2 is SVGAGI. The CDR3 DNA reads TGTGCCAGCGTTCCCTGGGCCAGGGCATCGGATACGCAGTATTTT. Encoded protein: CASVPWARASDTQYF.

This clonotype was seen at least ten times. The chain has TRBV19 and TRBJ1-4, with 8 bases that match TRBD1. V lost 7 bases to trimming and J lost 10 bases; unmatched junction nucleotides: 14. The germline gives CDR1 LNHDA, CDR2 SQIVND (reference sequence). There are 15 residues in the CDR3. DNA of the CDR3: TGTGCCAGTACCGCGATTGGGACAGGTGGCGGAAAACTGTTTTTT. Amino acids: CASTAIGTGGGKLFF.

This clonotype occurred many times. The chain couples TRBV20-1 to TRBJ2-5; maybe TRBD2 (7 bases). The V end was cut by 8 bases, the J end by 4 bases, with 20 bases between. CDR1 DFQATT and CDR2 SNEGSKA come from the germline V gene (reference sequence). The CDR3 is made up of 14 amino acids. CDR3: CSFKAGGLRETQYF. The DNA for the CDR3 is TGCAGTTTCAAAGCCGGGGGGCTCCGAGAGACCCAGTACTTC.

The sample holds many counts of this clonotype. The genes are TRBV12-3 or TRBV12-4 and TRBJ2-2; 9 nucleotides align to TRBD1. This CDR3 spans 16 amino acids. Trimming cost V 5 bases and J 6 bases; bases outside gene matches: 10. The DNA for the CDR3 is TGTGCCAGCAGTCCCCGGGACAGGGTGGTAGCCGGGGAGCTGTTTTTT. It encodes CASSPRDRVVAGELFF.

The sample holds many counts of this clonotype. This rearrangement joins TRBV4-2 to TRBJ2-2; TRBD1 might be the D (5 bases). Between the trimmed V and J ends, which lost 1 base and 8 bases, there was a span of 11 bases. This CDR3 has 14 residues. Germline CDR1 LGHNA, CDR2 YNFKEQ. CDR3 sequence reads: CASSQGPGSGELFF. CDR3 bases: TGTGCCAGCAGCCAAGGTCCAGGGTCGGGGGAGCTGTTTTTT.

At least ten counts were recorded for this clonotype. The chain joins TRBV7-2 to TRBJ1-2, with TRBD1 as a possible D gene (5 bases). Germline loops: CDR1 SGHTA, CDR2 FQGNSA. Trimming took off 5 bases at V and 0 bases at J, with 16 bases between the two ends. The CDR3 length is 16 residues. CDR3 bases: TGTGCCAGCAGCCCTAGACGGGGGTCTGCTAACTATGGCTACACCTTC. Its translation is CASSPRRGSANYGYTF. The full variable domain, its missing parts supplied by reference TRBV7-2 and TRBJ1-2, is GAGVSQSPSNKVTEKGKDVELRCDPISGHTALYWYRQSLGQGLEFLIYFQGNSAPDKSGLPSDRFSAERTGGSVSTLTIQRTQQEDSAVYLCASSPRRGSANYGYTFGSGTRLTVV.

The rearrangement links TRBV4-3 to TRBJ2-1, with D possibly TRBD1 on 6 matching bases. The CDR3 has 17 amino acids. Trimming pared 0 bases from V and 8 bases from J, leaving 20 bases between. The V gene's germline CDR1 is LGHNA and CDR2 YSLEER. The CDR3 is CASSQDLGTLMRDEQFF. Here the CDR3 DNA reads TGCGCCAGCAGCCAAGATCTTGGGACACTCATGCGCGATGAGCAGTTCTTC.

This clonotype was recorded at least ten times. The rearrangement uses TRBV4-3 and TRBJ2-7, with 7 nucleotides matching TRBD2. Germline V lookup: CDR1 LGHNA, CDR2 YSLEER. V trimming: 0 bases; J trimming: 2 bases; junction bases outside the gene matches: 4. There are 15 residues in the CDR3. Here the CDR3 DNA reads TGCGCCAGCAGCCAAGACGCTAGCGGAACCTACGAGCAGTACTTC. Translation gives CASSQDASGTYEQYF.

The table lists this clonotype with many counts. J is TRBJ2-7 and V is TRBV7-8, with D unclear. The germline V gene encodes CDR1 SGHVS and CDR2 FQNEAQ. There are 15 residues in the CDR3. V lost 5 bases, J lost 9 bases, and 23 bases lay in between. CDR3 sequence reads: CASSPITGSLYWQYV. In DNA form, the CDR3 reads TGTGCCAGCAGCCCAATCACCGGGTCCCTCTATTGGCAGTACGTC.